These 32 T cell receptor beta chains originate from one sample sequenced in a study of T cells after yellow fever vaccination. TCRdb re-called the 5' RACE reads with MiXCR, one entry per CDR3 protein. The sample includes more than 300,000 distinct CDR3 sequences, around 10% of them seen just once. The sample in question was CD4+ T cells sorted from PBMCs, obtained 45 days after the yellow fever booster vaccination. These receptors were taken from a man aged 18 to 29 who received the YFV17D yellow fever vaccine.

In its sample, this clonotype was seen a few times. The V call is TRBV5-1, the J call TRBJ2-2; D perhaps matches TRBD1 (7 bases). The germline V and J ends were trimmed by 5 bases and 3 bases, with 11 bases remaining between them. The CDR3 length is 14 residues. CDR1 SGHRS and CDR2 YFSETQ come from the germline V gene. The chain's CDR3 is CASSTGDYTGELFF. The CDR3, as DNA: TGCGCCAGCAGTACAGGGGACTACACCGGGGAGCTGTTTTTT.

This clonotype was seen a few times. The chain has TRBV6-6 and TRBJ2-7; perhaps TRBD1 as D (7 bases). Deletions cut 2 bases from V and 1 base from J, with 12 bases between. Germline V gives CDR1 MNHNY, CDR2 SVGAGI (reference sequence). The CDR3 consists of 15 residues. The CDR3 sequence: CASSYGRGVSYEQYV. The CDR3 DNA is TGTGCCAGCAGTTACGGCAGGGGGGTTTCCTACGAGCAGTACGTC.

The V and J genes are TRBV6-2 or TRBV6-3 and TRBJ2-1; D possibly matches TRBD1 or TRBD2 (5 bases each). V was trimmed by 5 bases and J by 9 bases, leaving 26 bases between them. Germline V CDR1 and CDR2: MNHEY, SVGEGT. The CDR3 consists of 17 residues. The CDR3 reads CASSRRQSGALAPEQFF. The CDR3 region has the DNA TGTGCCAGCAGTCGTCGACAGTCCGGGGCCTTAGCGCCTGAGCAGTTCTTC.

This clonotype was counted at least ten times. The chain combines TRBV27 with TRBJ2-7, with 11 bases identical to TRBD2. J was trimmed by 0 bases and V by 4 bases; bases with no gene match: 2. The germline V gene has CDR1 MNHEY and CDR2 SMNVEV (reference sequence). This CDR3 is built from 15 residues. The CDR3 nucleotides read TGTGCCAGCAGTTCACTAGCGGGGGCCTCCTACGAGCAGTACTTC. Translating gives CASSSLAGASYEQYF.

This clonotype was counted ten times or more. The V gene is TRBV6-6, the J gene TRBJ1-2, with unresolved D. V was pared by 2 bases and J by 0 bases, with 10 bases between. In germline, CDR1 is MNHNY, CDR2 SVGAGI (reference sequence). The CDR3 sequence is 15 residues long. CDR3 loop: CASSYGQEANYGYTF. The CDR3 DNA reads TGTGCCAGCAGTTACGGGCAGGAAGCTAACTATGGCTACACCTTC.

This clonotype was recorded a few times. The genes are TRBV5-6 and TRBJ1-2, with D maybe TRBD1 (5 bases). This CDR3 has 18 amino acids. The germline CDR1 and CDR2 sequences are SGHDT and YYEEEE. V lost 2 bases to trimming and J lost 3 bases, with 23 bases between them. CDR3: CASSFRAGRAVEDYGYTF. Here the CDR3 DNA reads TGTGCCAGCAGCTTTCGCGCAGGGAGGGCTGTCGAGGACTATGGCTACACCTTC.

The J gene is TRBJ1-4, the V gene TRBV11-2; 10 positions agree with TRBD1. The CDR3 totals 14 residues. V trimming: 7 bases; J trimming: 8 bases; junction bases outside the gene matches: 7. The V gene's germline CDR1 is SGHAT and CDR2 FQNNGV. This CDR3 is CASTPTGGREKLFF. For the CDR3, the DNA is TGTGCCAGCACCCCGACAGGGGGCCGAGAAAAACTGTTTTTT. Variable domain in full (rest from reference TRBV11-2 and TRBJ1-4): EAGVAQSPRYKIIEKRQSVAFWCNPISGHATLYWYQQILGQGPKLLIQFQNNGVVDDSQLPKDRFSAERLKGVDSTLKIQPAKLEDSAVYLCASTPTGGREKLFFGSGTQLSVL.

CDR3 coding DNA: TGTGCCAGCAGCGGACGGGGCATAACCCTCCACTTT. Amino acid sequence: CASSGRGITLHF. V is TRBV6-5 and J is TRBJ1-6, with D possibly matching TRBD1 (5 bases). The CDR3 is 12 amino acids. Trimming took 6 bases from V and 14 from J, leaving 14 bases between them. Germline loops: CDR1 MNHEY, CDR2 SVGAGI.

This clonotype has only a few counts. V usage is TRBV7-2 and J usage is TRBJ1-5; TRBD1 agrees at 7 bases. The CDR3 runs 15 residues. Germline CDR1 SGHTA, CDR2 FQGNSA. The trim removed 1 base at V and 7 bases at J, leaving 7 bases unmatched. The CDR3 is CASSLGTGLAQPQHF. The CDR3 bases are TGTGCCAGCAGCTTAGGGACAGGCCTGGCCCAGCCCCAGCATTTT.

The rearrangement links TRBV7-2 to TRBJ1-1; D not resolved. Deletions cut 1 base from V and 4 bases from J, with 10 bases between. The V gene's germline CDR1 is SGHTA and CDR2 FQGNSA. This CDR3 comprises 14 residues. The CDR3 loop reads CASSLGRGSTEAFF. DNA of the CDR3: TGTGCCAGCAGCTTAGGGCGGGGTAGCACTGAAGCTTTCTTT.

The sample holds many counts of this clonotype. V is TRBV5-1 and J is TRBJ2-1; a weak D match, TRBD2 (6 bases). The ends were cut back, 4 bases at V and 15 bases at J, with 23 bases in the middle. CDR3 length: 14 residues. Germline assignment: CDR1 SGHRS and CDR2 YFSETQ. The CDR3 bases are TGCGCCAGCAGCGGCGAAGATTCGCGGGGCGGTCCGTTCTTC. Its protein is CASSGEDSRGGPFF.

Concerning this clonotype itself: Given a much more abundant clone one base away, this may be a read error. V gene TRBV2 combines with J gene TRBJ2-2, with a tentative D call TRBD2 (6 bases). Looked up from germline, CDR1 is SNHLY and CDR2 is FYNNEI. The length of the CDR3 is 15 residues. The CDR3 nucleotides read TGTGCCAGCCATACCGGGGGTTCGAACAACGGGGAGCTGTTTTTT. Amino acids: CASHTGGSNNGELFF.

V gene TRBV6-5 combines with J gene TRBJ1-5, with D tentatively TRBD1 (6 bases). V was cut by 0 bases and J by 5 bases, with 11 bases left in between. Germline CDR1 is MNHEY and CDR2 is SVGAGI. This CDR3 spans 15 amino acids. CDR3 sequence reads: CASSYSGARDQPQHF. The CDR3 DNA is TGTGCCAGCAGTTACTCGGGGGCTAGGGATCAGCCCCAGCATTTT.

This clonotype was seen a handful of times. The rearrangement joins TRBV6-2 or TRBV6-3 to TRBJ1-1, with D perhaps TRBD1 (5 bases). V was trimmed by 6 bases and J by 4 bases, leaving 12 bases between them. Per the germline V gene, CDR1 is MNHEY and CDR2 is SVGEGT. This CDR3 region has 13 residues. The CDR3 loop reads CASRIPGGTEAFF. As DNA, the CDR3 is TGTGCCAGCAGGATTCCGGGGGGCACTGAAGCTTTCTTT.

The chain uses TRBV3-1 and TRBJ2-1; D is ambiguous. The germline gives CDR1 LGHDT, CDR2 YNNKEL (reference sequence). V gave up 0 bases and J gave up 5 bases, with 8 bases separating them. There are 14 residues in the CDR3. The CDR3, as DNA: TGTGCCAGCAGCCAAGATACCGTCGACAATGAGCAGTTCTTC. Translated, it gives CASSQDTVDNEQFF.

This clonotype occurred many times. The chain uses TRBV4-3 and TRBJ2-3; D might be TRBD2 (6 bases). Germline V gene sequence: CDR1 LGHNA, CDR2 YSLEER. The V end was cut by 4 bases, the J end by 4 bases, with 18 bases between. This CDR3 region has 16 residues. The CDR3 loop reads CASSPEFSGVPDTQYF. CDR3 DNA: TGCGCCAGCAGCCCCGAGTTTTCGGGAGTACCAGATACGCAGTATTTT.

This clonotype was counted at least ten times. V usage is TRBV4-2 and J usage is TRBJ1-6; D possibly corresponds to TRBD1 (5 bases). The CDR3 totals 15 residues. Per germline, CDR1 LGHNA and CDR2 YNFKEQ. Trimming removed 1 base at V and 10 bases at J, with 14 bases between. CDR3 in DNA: TGTGCCAGCAGCCAAGGGGGGGGGGTCAACTCACCCCTCCACTTT. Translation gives CASSQGGGVNSPLHF.

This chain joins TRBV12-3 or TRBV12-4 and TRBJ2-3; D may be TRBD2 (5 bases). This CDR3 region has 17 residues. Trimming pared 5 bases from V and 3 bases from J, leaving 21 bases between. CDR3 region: CASSTRKRALRTDTQYF. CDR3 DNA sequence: TGTGCCAGCAGTACCAGGAAGAGGGCATTGAGAACAGATACGCAGTATTTT.

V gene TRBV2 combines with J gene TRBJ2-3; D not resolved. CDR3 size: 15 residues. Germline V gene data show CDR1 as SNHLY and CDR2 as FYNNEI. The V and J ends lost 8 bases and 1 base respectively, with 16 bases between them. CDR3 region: CASSVGSHRTDTQYF. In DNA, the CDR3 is TGTGCCAGCTCAGTGGGTTCACATCGCACAGATACGCAGTATTTT.

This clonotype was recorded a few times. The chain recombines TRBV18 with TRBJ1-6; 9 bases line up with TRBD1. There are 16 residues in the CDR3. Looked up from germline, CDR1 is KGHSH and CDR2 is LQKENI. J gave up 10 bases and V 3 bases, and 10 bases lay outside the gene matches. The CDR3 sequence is CASSPGPGQGSSPLHF. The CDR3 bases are TGTGCCAGCTCACCTGGCCCGGGACAGGGCTCCTCACCCCTCCACTTT.

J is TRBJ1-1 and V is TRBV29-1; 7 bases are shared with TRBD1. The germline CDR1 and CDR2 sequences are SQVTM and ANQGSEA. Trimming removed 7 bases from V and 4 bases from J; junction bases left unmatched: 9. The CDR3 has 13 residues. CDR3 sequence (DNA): TGCAGCGGGGAAAGGGGGCGAGGCACTGAAGCTTTCTTT. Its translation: CSGERGRGTEAFF.

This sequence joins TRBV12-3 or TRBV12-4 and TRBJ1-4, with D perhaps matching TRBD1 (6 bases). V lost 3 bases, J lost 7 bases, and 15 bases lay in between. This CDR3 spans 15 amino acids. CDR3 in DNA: TGTGCCAGCAGTTTGGGACACAATGGAGGTGAAAAACTGTTTTTT. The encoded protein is CASSLGHNGGEKLFF.

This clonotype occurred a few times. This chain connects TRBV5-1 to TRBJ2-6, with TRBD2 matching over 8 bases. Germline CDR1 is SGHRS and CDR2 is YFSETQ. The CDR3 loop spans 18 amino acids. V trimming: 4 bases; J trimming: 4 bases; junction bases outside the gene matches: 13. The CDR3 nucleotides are TGCGCCAGCAGCGGAGCGGGGGCACTCCCCTCGGGGGCCAACGTCCTGACTTTC. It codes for CASSGAGALPSGANVLTF.

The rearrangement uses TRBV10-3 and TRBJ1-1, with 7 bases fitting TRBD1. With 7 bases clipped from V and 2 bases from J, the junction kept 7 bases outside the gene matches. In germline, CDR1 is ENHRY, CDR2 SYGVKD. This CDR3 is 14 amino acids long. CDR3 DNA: TGTGCCATCAAACCGACAGGGATTAACACTGAAGCTTTCTTT. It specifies CAIKPTGINTEAFF.

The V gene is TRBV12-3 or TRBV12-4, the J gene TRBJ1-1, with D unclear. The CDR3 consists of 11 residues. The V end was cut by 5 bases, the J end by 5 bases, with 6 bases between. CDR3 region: CASSGGTEAFF. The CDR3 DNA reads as TGTGCCAGCAGTGGAGGAACTGAAGCTTTCTTT.

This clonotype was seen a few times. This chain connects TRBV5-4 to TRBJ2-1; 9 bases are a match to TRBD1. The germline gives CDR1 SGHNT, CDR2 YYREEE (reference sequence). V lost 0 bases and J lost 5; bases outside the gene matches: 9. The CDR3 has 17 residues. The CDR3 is CASSLAWGTGRHNEQFF. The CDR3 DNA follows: TGTGCCAGCAGCTTGGCCTGGGGGACAGGGAGGCACAATGAGCAGTTCTTC.

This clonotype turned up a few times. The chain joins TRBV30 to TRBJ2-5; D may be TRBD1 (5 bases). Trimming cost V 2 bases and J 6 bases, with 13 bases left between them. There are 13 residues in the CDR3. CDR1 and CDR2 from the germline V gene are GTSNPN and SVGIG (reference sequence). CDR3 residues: CAWSSQGSQTQYF. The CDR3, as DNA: TGTGCCTGGAGTAGCCAGGGCAGCCAGACCCAGTACTTC.

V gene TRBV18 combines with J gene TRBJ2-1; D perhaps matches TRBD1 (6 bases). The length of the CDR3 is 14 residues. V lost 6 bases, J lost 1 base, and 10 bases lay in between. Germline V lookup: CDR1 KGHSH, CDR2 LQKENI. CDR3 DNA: TGTGCCAGCTCCCCGGGACATTCCTACAATGAGCAGTTCTTC. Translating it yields CASSPGHSYNEQFF.

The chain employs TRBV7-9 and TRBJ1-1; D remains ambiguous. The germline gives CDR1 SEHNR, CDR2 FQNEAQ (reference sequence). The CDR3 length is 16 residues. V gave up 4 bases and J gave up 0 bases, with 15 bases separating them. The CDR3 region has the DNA TGTGCCAGCAGCTCGCGTGGTCGCCTCGTGAACACTGAAGCTTTCTTT. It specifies CASSSRGRLVNTEAFF.

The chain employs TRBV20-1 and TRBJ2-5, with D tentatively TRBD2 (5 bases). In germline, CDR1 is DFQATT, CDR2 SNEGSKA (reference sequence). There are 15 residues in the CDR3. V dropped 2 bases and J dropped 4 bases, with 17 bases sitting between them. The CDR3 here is CSARPPRGALETQYF. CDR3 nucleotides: TGCAGTGCTAGACCCCCCCGGGGTGCCCTAGAGACCCAGTACTTC.

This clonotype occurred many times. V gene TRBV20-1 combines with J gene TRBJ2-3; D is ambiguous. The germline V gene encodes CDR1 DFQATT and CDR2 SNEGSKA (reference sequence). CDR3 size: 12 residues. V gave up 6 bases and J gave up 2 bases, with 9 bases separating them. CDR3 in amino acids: CSAEQVTDTQYF. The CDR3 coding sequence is TGCAGTGCAGAGCAGGTCACAGATACGCAGTATTTT.

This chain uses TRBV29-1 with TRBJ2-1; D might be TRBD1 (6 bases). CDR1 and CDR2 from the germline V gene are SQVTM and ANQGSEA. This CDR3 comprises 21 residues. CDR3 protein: CRIWGWMAPPGTRSSYNEQFF. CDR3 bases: TGCAGGATTTGGGGTTGGATGGCCCCCCCCGGGACAAGAAGCTCCTACAATGAGCAGTTCTTC.